The clone carrying this TCR beta chain appeared once. Per the study methods: From reference gene primer amplification, estimates of nucleated cell counts were derived. The data were produced by immunoSEQ multiplex PCR, yet TCRdb's version contains in-frame clones alone and is incomplete. For V, J and clone size, that table is used; D and trimming come from the DNA. The sample holds roughly 110,000 clones, 80% to 90% seen once. Germline V gene lookup returns CDR1 LGHNA and CDR2 YSLEER. The ends lost 0 bases at V and 1 base at J; junction bases unmatched: 5. This CDR3 contains 17 residues. The entry originates in a study of blood T cell repertoires in COVID-19. Study information: Both acute and convalescent COVID-19 samples were obtained from the United States, Italy and Spain. Sample material is recorded as cDNA or gDNA derived from T cells, B-cell-depleted T cells, or PBMCs.

The specimen was peripheral blood. The chain employs TRBV4-3 and TRBJ2-3, with 9 bases fitting TRBD2. The TCR comes from a man in his forties with acute or convalescent COVID-19. The CDR3 DNA is TGCGCCAGCAGCCAAGATCCCGAGCGGGGGGGCACAGATACGCAGTATTTT. It specifies CASSQDPERGGTDTQYF.